This T cell receptor (beta chain) was recovered during a study of blood T cell repertoires in COVID-19 (dated by TCRdb to 2019 to 2021). In terms of the full investigation: Samples from collaborators originated in the United States, Italy and Spain and spanned both the acute and convalescent phases of COVID-19. The dataset comprised deeply sampled blood TCRbeta repertoires from subjects exposed to, actively infected with, or recovered from COVID-19. The repertoires were released in a freely available public database intended as a resource for research on the immune response to SARS-CoV-2. A de-identified subject ID, COVID-19 status, age in years and sex were almost always included in the sample metadata. The prospective study material was composed of cDNA or gDNA derived from T cells, B-cell-depleted T cells, or PBMCs. The samples were drawn from two sources: the first 160 participants of the ongoing ImmuneRACE study, and 1,200 or so subjects contributed by 6 global collaborators. HLA class I and class II types, where available, came from metadata supplied by the sample provider rather than from assay-based typing.

Here is what the overall study found, with its caveats: Clinical and demographic metadata were provided uncurated, with the amount varying by source and participant.

One collaborating source in Seattle enrolled patients while the patients were actively infected and followed the patients over time throughout the course of disease. The collaborating institutions used their own protocols to collect whole blood in K2EDTA tubes. Collaborator samples were shipped for TCRbeta analysis as frozen whole blood, isolated PBMCs, or DNA extracted from either sample type. Concerning this clone itself: Its target antigen remains unknown. No per-base quality is available; no much larger clone lies one base away.

TCRbeta CDR3 regions were amplified from genomic DNA using the immunoSEQ Assay, a bias-controlled multiplex PCR. The original methods were these. Nucleated cell counts per sample were estimated from amplification of reference gene primers within the assay. To quantify the absolute abundance of each unique TCRbeta CDR3 rearrangement, sequence reads were collapsed and filtered. For each sample, productive Simpson clonality was calculated as the square root of Simpson's diversity index over productive rearrangements. TCRdb holds this immuneACCESS table with in-frame rearrangements only. Some clones are missing; in checked studies, unresolved V genes explain under half, and the rest has no known cause. V, J and clone size reflect that table, while D and trimming were determined from the DNA. For this sample there are roughly 64,000 clones; roughly 75% appear just once. The ten largest clones add up to over 12% of the sample.

The CDR3 has 14 amino acids, counting the end cysteine and phenylalanine. Only CDR3 DNA is held: 42 bases, read in frame from base 1. CDR1 is given as SGHRS and CDR2 as YFSETQ, both from the germline V gene. For this chain, trimming is 3 bases at the V end and 3 bases at the J end, and the number of junction bases without a gene match is 3. Sequencing was carried out using peripheral blood. The rearranged chain carries TRBV5-1 and TRBJ1-2; 9 junctional bases match TRBD1. The clonotype comes from a man aged 60-69 years with COVID-19, enrolled during active disease. The CDR3 corresponds to CASSWDREHYGYTF. Here is the DNA: TGCGCCAGCAGCTGGGACAGGGAGCACTATGGCTACACCTTC. With the rest looked up from the reference TRBV5-1 and TRBJ1-2 genes rather than sequenced, the full variable domain is KAGVTQTPRYLIKTRGQQVTLSCSPISGHRSVSWYQQTPGQGLQFLFEYFSETQRNKGNFPGRFSGRQFSNSRSEMNVSTLELGDSALYLCASSWDREHYGYTFGSGTRLTVV.